A single sample gave rise to the 20 T cell receptor beta chains below, sequenced in a study of blood T cell repertoires in COVID-19. Measured with immunoSEQ multiplex PCR; TCRdb has only the in-frame clones, and not every one. The sample contains about 100,000 clones, more than 75% of which appear only once. Sequences were obtained from peripheral blood. The source of these receptors is a human donor in a cohort sampled during active COVID-19.

The chain is built from TRBV5-4 and TRBJ2-7; 12 bases line up with TRBD2. V trimming: 4 bases; J trimming: 3 bases; junction bases outside the gene matches: 5. Germline V gene lookup returns CDR1 SGHNT and CDR2 YYREEE (reference sequence). The CDR3 runs to 15 residues. The CDR3 sequence is CASSSGLAGNYEQYF. DNA of the CDR3: TGTGCCAGCAGCAGCGGACTAGCGGGAAACTACGAGCAGTACTTC. The full variable domain, its missing parts supplied by reference TRBV5-4 and TRBJ2-7, is ETGVTQSPTHLIKTRGQQVTLRCSSQSGHNTVSWYQQALGQGPQFIFQYYREEENGRGNFPPRFSGLQFPNYSSELNVNALELDDSALYLCASSSGLAGNYEQYFGPGTRLTVT.

V and J are TRBV7-8 and TRBJ2-2, with a tentative D call TRBD2 (5 bases). CDR1 is SGHVS, CDR2 FQNEAQ, per germline. The ends were cut back, 5 bases at V and 5 bases at J, with 18 bases in the middle. The CDR3 extends over 16 amino acids. The CDR3 here is CASSQTGTMSTGELFF. In DNA form, the CDR3 reads TGTGCCAGCAGCCAAACGGGAACTATGTCTACCGGGGAGCTGTTTTTT.

The chain couples TRBV9 to TRBJ2-5; maybe TRBD1 (5 bases). The germline V gene has CDR1 SGDLS and CDR2 YYNGEE. The CDR3 totals 14 residues. The V end was cut by 5 bases, the J end by 1 base, with 12 bases between. The chain's CDR3 is CASSATVVQETQYF. CDR3 sequence (DNA): TGTGCCAGCAGTGCGACAGTCGTCCAAGAGACCCAGTACTTC.

The V call is TRBV11-3, the J call TRBJ2-1, with TRBD1 matching 8 bases. Germline CDR1 SGHNT, CDR2 YENEEA. This CDR3 spans 14 amino acids. Trimming removed 8 bases from V and 2 bases from J; junction bases left unmatched: 5. This CDR3 reads CASAKQGAYNEQFF. CDR3 nucleotides: TGTGCCAGCGCTAAACAGGGGGCCTACAATGAGCAGTTCTTC.

This CDR3 reads CASSHPNLNQPQHF. CDR3 in DNA: TGTGCCAGCAGCCATCCTAACCTCAATCAGCCCCAGCATTTT. The V call is TRBV3-1 (or the pseudogene TRBV3-2), the J call TRBJ1-5; D uncertain. Trimming cost V 3 bases and J 3 bases, with 9 bases left between them. The CDR3 sequence is 14 residues long. Germline V gene data show CDR1 as LGHDT and CDR2 as YNNKEL (reference sequence).

The chain employs TRBV6-6 and TRBJ2-1; 8 bases line up with TRBD2. The ends lost 2 bases at V and 0 bases at J; junction bases unmatched: 3. Per germline, CDR1 MNHNY and CDR2 SVGAGI (reference sequence). The CDR3 contains 16 residues. As DNA, the CDR3 is TGTGCCAGCAGTTACCGCGGGACTAGCTCCTACAATGAGCAGTTCTTC. Its protein product is CASSYRGTSSYNEQFF.

The chain combines TRBV7-3 with TRBJ2-1, with 9 bases matching TRBD2. CDR3 length: 15 amino acids. Germline V lookup: CDR1 SGHTA, CDR2 FQGTGA. V lost 1 base to trimming and J lost 4 bases; unmatched junction nucleotides: 2. The CDR3 region is CASSLKAGGYNEQFF. CDR3 nucleotides: TGTGCCAGCAGCTTAAAAGCGGGAGGTTACAATGAGCAGTTCTTC. Combining the CDR3 with reference TRBV7-3 and TRBJ2-1 gives the whole variable domain GAGVSQTPSNKVTEKGKYVELRCDPISGHTALYWYRQSLGQGPEFLIYFQGTGAADDSGLPNDRFFAVRPEGSVSTLKIQRTERGDSAVYLCASSLKAGGYNEQFFGPGTRLTVL.

This clone came up a few times. The chain employs TRBV10-3 and TRBJ1-2, with 7 bases fitting TRBD1. Trimming cost V 4 bases and J 3 bases; bases outside gene matches: 2. CDR1 is ENHRY and CDR2 is SYGVKD in the germline V gene. CDR3 length: 13 amino acids. The CDR3 nucleotides are TGTGCCATCAGTGCGGACAGGTACTATGGCTACACCTTC. Encoded protein: CAISADRYYGYTF.

The chain uses TRBV6-5 and TRBJ2-7, with 8 bases that match TRBD2. CDR3 size: 15 residues. Germline V gene sequence: CDR1 MNHEY, CDR2 SVGAGI. With V trimmed by 8 bases and J by 7 bases, 16 bases remained unmatched. CDR3 nucleotides: TGTGCCAGCCGGTGGACGGGAGGGGTGGGTGGAGAGCAGTACTTC. Its translation: CASRWTGGVGGEQYF.

The V and J genes are TRBV12-3 or TRBV12-4 and TRBJ1-3; D unresolved. Between the trimmed V and J ends, which lost 6 bases and 6 bases, there was a span of 9 bases. This CDR3 region has 12 residues. The CDR3 region has the DNA TGTGCCAGCAGCCGGACTTCAAACACCATATATTTT. Amino acids: CASSRTSNTIYF.

The chain couples TRBV5-1 to TRBJ2-7; no firm D call. The ends were cut back, 0 bases at V and 3 bases at J, with 16 bases in the middle. Germline V gives CDR1 SGHRS, CDR2 YFSETQ. This CDR3 has 16 amino acids. This CDR3 is CASSLAAQSTNYEQYF. In DNA form, the CDR3 reads TGCGCCAGCAGCTTGGCGGCGCAATCGACAAACTACGAGCAGTACTTC.

Only a few counts were recorded for this clone. The rearrangement links TRBV19 to TRBJ1-2; D is ambiguous. Trimming shortened V by 2 bases and J by 4 bases, and 17 bases separated the two germline ends. This CDR3 contains 16 residues. Per germline, CDR1 LNHDA and CDR2 SQIVND (reference sequence). CDR3: CASSISVARGAYGYTF. The DNA of the CDR3 is TGTGCCAGTAGTATATCGGTAGCCCGGGGAGCCTATGGCTACACCTTC.

The chain carries TRBV6-5 and TRBJ2-1, with TRBD2 matching 10 bases. Trimming removed 6 bases from V and 5 bases from J; junction bases left unmatched: 4. This CDR3 spans 14 amino acids. The germline V gene has CDR1 MNHEY and CDR2 SVGAGI. The CDR3 nucleotides read TGTGCCAGCAGCCGACTAGCGGGTAACAATGAGCAGTTCTTC. Protein product: CASSRLAGNNEQFF.

J is TRBJ2-5 and V is TRBV5-4; 14 bases are a match to TRBD2. Per germline, CDR1 SGHNT and CDR2 YYREEE (reference sequence). V dropped 4 bases and J dropped 5; count of bases not matched to a gene: 4. This CDR3 has 15 residues. The DNA of the CDR3 is TGTGCCAGCAGCGGGACTAGCGGGAGAGTGGAGACCCAGTACTTC. Residues: CASSGTSGRVETQYF.

The V and J genes are TRBV5-4 and TRBJ1-2; 8 bases line up with TRBD1. The CDR3 contains 16 residues. CDR1 is SGHNT and CDR2 is YYREEE in the germline V gene (reference sequence). With V trimmed by 6 bases and J by 1 base, 11 bases remained unmatched. Here the CDR3 DNA reads TGTGCCAGCACCCCAGGGGCGACAGGGGTTAACTATGGCTACACCTTC. Translation: CASTPGATGVNYGYTF.

Here the CDR3 reads CSASIVLAGALEQFF. CDR3 DNA sequence: TGCAGTGCTAGTATCGTACTAGCGGGAGCGCTTGAGCAGTTCTTC. The chain couples TRBV20-1 to TRBJ2-1; 11 positions agree with TRBD2. Germline V gene data show CDR1 as DFQATT and CDR2 as SNEGSKA (reference sequence). The junction had 10 bases not matched to a gene; V was cut back by 3 bases and J by 9 bases. The CDR3 sequence is 15 residues long.

J is TRBJ2-7 and V is TRBV5-4; 8 bases agree with TRBD1. Germline CDR1 and CDR2: SGHNT and YYREEE (reference sequence). The junction had 9 bases not matched to a gene; V was cut back by 4 bases and J by 0 bases. The CDR3 totals 16 residues. This chain's CDR3 is CASSPRTGPGSYEQYF. For the CDR3, the DNA is TGTGCCAGCAGCCCCCGGACAGGGCCTGGCTCCTACGAGCAGTACTTC.

The chain joins TRBV10-3 to TRBJ2-1; TRBD2 agrees at 13 bases. This CDR3 comprises 16 residues. Germline V lookup: CDR1 ENHRY, CDR2 SYGVKD. V shed 6 bases and J 7 bases; nucleotides not matched to a gene: 9. In nucleotides, the CDR3 is TGTGCCATCAGCTATCGGGGACTAGCGGGATCTAATGAGCAGTTCTTC. Its protein is CAISYRGLAGSNEQFF.

The V gene is TRBV7-2, the J gene TRBJ2-7; TRBD1 might be the D (6 bases). CDR1 and CDR2 from the germline V gene are SGHTA and FQGNSA. Trimming took off 1 base at V and 7 bases at J, with 11 bases between the two ends. CDR3 length: 13 residues. DNA for the CDR3: TGTGCCAGCAGCTTAGACAGGGCGAGGGAGCAGTACTTC. It is translated as CASSLDRAREQYF.

This sequence joins TRBV5-1 and TRBJ2-5; D remains unclear. The V end was cut by 0 bases, the J end by 1 base, with 7 bases between. Per germline, CDR1 SGHRS and CDR2 YFSETQ. CDR3 size: 14 residues. This CDR3 is CASSLVRSQETQYF. DNA of the CDR3: TGCGCCAGCAGCTTGGTACGTAGCCAAGAGACCCAGTACTTC. The entire variable domain, with the rest obtained from reference TRBV5-1 and TRBJ2-5, is as follows: KAGVTQTPRYLIKTRGQQVTLSCSPISGHRSVSWYQQTPGQGLQFLFEYFSETQRNKGNFPGRFSGRQFSNSRSEMNVSTLELGDSALYLCASSLVRSQETQYFGPGTRLLVL.